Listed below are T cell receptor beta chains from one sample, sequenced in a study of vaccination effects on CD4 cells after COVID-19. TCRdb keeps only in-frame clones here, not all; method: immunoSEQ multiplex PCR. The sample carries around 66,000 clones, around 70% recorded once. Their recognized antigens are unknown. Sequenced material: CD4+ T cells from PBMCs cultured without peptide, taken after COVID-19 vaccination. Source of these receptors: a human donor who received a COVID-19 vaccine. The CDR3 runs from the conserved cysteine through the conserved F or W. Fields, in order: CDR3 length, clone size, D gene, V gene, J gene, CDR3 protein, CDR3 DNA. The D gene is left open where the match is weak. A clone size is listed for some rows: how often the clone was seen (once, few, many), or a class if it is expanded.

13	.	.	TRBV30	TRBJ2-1	CAWSGQIYNEQFF	TGTGCCTGGAGTGGACAGATCTACAATGAGCAGTTCTTC
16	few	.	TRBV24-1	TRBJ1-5	CATSDSQGMSNQPQHF	TGTGCCACCAGTGATTCGCAGGGTATGAGCAATCAGCCCCAGCATTTT
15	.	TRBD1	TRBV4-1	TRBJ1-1	CASSRPGQRNTEAFF	TGCGCCAGCAGCCGACCGGGACAGAGGAACACTGAAGCTTTCTTT
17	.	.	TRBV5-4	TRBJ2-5	CASSLAGASRSQETQYF	TGTGCCAGCAGCTTGGCCGGGGCTAGCCGAAGTCAAGAGACCCAGTACTTC
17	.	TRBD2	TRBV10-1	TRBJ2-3	CASSESASSGDTDTQYF	TGCGCCAGCAGTGAGTCGGCGTCTAGCGGGGATACAGATACGCAGTATTTT
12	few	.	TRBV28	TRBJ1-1	CASSLSSGEAFF	TGTGCCAGCAGTTTATCCTCCGGGGAAGCTTTCTTT
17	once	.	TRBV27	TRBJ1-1	CASSLEGRPLLNTEAFF	TGTGCCAGCAGTTTAGAGGGACGGCCCCTTTTGAACACTGAAGCTTTCTTT
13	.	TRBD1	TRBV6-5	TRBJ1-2	CASRLQGNYGYTF	TGTGCCAGCAGACTACAGGGGAACTATGGCTACACCTTC
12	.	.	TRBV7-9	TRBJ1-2	CASSTGTAGYTF	TGTGCCAGCAGCACGGGGACGGCTGGCTACACCTTC
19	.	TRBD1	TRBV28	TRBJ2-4	CASSFGWGQGLLAKNIQYF	TGTGCCAGCAGTTTTGGGTGGGGACAGGGACTTTTAGCCAAAAACATTCAGTACTTC
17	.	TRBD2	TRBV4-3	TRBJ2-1	CASSQDFRRGSGNEQFF	TGCGCCAGCAGCCAAGATTTTCGCAGAGGTAGCGGGAATGAGCAGTTCTTC
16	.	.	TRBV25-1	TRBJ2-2	CASSEIGSANTGELFF	TGTGCCAGCAGTGAAATCGGCAGTGCGAACACCGGGGAGCTGTTTTTT
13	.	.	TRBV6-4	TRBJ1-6	CASSAQYNSPLHF	TGTGCCAGCAGTGCACAATATAATTCACCCCTCCACTTT
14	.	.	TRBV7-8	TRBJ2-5	CASSFGRQQETQYF	TGTGCCAGCAGCTTTGGGCGGCAACAAGAGACCCAGTACTTC
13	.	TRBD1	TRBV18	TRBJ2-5	CASSGTGKETQYF	TGTGCCAGCTCTGGGACAGGGAAAGAGACCCAGTACTTC
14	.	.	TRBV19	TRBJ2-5	CASSSRRDQETQYF	TGTGCCAGTAGTTCCCGACGGGACCAAGAGACCCAGTACTTC
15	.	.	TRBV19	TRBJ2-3	CASMGATRGEDTQYF	TGTGCCAGTATGGGGGCGACCAGGGGGGAAGATACGCAGTATTTT
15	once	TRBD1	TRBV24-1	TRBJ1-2	CATSDPDRGLGGYTF	TGTGCCACCAGTGATCCAGACAGGGGGCTGGGTGGCTACACCTTC
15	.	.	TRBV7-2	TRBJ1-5	CASSLGESGNQPQHF	TGTGCCAGCAGCTTAGGAGAAAGCGGCAATCAGCCCCAGCATTTT
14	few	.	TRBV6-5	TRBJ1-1	CALYEVGKNTEAFF	TGTGCCTTATACGAGGTGGGGAAGAACACTGAAGCTTTCTTT
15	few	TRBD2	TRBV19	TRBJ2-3	CASSTGLVSTDTQYF	TGTGCCAGTAGTACTGGACTAGTGAGCACAGATACGCAGTATTTT
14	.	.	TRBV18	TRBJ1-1	CASSPREGRTEAFF	TGTGCCAGCTCACCAAGGGAGGGGAGGACTGAAGCTTTCTTT
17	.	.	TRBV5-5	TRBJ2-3	CASSTGHLLSFTDTQYF	TGTGCCAGCAGCACGGGACATTTGCTCTCCTTCACAGATACGCAGTATTTT
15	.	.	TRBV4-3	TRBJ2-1	CASSQSGSQNNEQFF	TGCGCCAGCAGCCAATCGGGCAGTCAAAACAATGAGCAGTTCTTC
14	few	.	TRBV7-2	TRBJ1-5	CASSPRGGGQPQHF	TGTGCCAGCAGCCCCCGGGGGGGCGGTCAGCCCCAGCATTTT
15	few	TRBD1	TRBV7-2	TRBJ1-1	CASSLEDRVDTEAFF	TGTGCCAGCAGCTTAGAAGACAGGGTGGACACTGAAGCTTTCTTT
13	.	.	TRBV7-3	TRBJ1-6	CASSYGYDSPLHF	TGTGCCAGCAGCTATGGGTATGATTCACCCCTCCACTTT
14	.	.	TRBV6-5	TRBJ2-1	CASSPRWGANEQFF	TGTGCCAGCAGTCCCCGATGGGGGGCGAATGAGCAGTTCTTC
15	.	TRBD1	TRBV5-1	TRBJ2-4	CASSIRDSSKNIQYF	TGCGCCAGCAGCATCCGGGACAGTTCCAAAAACATTCAGTACTTC
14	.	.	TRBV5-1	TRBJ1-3	CASSLAGVLNTIYF	TGCGCCAGCAGCTTGGCAGGGGTTTTGAACACCATATATTTT
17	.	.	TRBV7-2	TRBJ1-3	CASSLVPGRNSGNTIYF	TGTGCCAGCAGCTTAGTTCCGGGACGGAACTCTGGAAACACCATATATTTT
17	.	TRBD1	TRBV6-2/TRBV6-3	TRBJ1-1	CASSYLGDRGRVTEAFF	TGTGCCAGCAGTTACTTGGGGGACAGGGGGCGCGTTACTGAAGCTTTCTTT
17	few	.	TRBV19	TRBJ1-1	CASSILTGQFLRTEAFF	TGTGCCAGTAGTATATTAACCGGACAGTTTTTGAGGACTGAAGCTTTCTTT
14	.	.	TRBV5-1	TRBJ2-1	CASSLGGRSDEQFF	TGCGCCAGCAGCTTGGGAGGCAGGAGCGATGAGCAGTTCTTC
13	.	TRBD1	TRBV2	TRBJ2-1	CASREDRVSEQFF	TGTGCCAGCAGAGAGGACAGGGTGAGTGAGCAGTTCTTC
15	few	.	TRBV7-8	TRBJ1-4	CASSRNRVSNEKLFF	TGTGCCAGCAGTCGAAACAGGGTTTCTAATGAAAAACTGTTTTTT
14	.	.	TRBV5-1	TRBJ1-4	CASREQASNEKLFF	TGCGCCAGCAGAGAACAGGCTAGTAATGAAAAACTGTTTTTT
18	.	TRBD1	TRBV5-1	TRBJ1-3	CASSLGTGVADSGNTIYF	TGCGCCAGCAGCCTCGGGACAGGCGTAGCGGACTCTGGAAACACCATATATTTT
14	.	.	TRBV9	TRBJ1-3	CASSVGTTGNTIYF	TGTGCCAGCAGCGTGGGTACCACAGGAAACACCATATATTTT
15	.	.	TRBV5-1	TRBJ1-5	CASSRNGGSNQPQHF	TGCGCCAGCAGCCGAAACGGGGGTAGCAATCAGCCCCAGCATTTT
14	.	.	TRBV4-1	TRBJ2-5	CASSLYRDGETQYF	TGCGCCAGCAGTCTTTACAGGGATGGAGAGACCCAGTACTTC
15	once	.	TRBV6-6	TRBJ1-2	CALRASTDGNYGYTF	TGTGCTCTTCGAGCATCTACCGACGGAAACTATGGCTACACCTTC
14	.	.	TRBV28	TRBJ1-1	CASIMWGMNTEAFF	TGTGCCAGCATAATGTGGGGGATGAACACTGAAGCTTTCTTT
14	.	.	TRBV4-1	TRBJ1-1	CASSHLPRNTEAFF	TGCGCCAGCAGCCATCTCCCAAGGAACACTGAAGCTTTCTTT
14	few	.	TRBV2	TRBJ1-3	CASSRDTGGNTIYF	TGTGCCAGCAGTAGGGACACCGGCGGGAACACCATATATTTT
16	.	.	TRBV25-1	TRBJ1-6	CATSGPLSSYNSPLHF	TGTGCCACCTCGGGTCCCTTAAGCTCCTATAATTCACCCCTCCACTTT
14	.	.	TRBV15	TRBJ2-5	CATSRQTRAETQYF	TGTGCCACCAGCAGACAGACCCGAGCGGAGACCCAGTACTTC